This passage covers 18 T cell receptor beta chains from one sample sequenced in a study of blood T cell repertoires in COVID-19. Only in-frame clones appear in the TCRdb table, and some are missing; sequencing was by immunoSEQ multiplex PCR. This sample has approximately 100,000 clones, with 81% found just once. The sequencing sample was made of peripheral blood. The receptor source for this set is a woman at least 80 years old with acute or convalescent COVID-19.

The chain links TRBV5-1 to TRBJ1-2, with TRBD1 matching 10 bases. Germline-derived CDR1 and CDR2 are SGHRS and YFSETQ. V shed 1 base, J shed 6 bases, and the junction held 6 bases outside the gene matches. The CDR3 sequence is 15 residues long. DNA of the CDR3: TGCGCCAGCAGCTTGAGGGACAGGGGAGGGGATGGCTACACCTTC. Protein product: CASSLRDRGGDGYTF.

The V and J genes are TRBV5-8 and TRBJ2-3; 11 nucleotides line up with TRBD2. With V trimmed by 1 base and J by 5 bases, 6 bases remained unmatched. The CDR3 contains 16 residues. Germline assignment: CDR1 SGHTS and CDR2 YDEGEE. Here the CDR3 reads CASSLSSGGAGDTQYF. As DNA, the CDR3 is TGTGCCAGCAGCTTGAGTAGCGGGGGGGCTGGAGATACGCAGTATTTT.

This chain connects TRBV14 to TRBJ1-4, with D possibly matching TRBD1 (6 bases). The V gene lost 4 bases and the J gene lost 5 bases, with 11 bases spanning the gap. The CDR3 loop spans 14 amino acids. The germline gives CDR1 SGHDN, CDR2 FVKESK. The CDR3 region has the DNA TGTGCCAGCAGCCCCCTGGGGGCAAATGAAAAACTGTTTTTT. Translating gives CASSPLGANEKLFF.

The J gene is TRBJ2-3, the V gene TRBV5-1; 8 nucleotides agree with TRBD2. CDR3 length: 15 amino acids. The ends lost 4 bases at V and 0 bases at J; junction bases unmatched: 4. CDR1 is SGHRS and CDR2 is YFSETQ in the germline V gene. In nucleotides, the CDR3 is TGCGCCAGCAGCGCCGGGGGGGCCAGCACAGATACGCAGTATTTT. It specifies CASSAGGASTDTQYF.

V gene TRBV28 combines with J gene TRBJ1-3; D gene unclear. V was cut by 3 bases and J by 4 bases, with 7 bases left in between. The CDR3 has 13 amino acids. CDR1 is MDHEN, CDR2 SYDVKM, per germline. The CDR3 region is CASSFNFGNTIYF. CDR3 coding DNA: TGTGCCAGCAGTTTTAATTTCGGAAACACCATATATTTT.

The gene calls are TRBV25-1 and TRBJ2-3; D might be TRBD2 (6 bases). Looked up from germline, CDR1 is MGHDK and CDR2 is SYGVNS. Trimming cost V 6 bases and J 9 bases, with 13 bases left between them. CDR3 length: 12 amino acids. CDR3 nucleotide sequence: TGTGCCAGCAGAATAGGACTAAGCACGCAGTATTTT. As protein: CASRIGLSTQYF.

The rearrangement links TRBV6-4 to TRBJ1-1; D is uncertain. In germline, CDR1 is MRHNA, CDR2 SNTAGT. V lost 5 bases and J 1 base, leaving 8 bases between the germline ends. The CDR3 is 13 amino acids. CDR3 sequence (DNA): TGTGCCAGCAGTCTTGAGGAGAACACTGAAGCTTTCTTT. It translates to CASSLEENTEAFF.

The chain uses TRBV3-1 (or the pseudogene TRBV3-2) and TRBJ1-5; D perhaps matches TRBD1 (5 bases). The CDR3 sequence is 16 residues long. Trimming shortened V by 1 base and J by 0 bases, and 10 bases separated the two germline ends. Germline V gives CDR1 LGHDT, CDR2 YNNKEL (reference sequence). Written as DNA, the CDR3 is TGTGCCAGCAGCCAAGGCAGGGTTAATAGCAATCAGCCCCAGCATTTT. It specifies CASSQGRVNSNQPQHF.

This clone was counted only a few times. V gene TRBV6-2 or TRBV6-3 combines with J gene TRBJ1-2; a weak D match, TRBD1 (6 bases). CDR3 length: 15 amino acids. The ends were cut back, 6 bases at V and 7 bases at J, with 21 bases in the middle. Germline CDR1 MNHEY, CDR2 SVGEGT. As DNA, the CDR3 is TGTGCCAGCAGCTCACCTACTACGACAGGATCTGGCTACACCTTC. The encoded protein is CASSSPTTTGSGYTF.

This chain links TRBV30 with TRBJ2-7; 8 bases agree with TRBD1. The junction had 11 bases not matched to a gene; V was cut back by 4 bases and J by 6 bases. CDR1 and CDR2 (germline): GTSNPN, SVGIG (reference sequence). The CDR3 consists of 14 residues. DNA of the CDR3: TGTGCCTGGACCCAAGACAGGGGCCGGGGCGAGCAGTACTTC. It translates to CAWTQDRGRGEQYF.

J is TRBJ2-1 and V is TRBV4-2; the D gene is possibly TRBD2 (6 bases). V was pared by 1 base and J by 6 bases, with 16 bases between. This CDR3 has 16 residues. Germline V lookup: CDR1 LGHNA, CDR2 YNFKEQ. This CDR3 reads CASSQVGGVSGNEQFF. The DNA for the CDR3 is TGTGCCAGCAGCCAAGTAGGCGGGGTTTCAGGCAATGAGCAGTTCTTC.

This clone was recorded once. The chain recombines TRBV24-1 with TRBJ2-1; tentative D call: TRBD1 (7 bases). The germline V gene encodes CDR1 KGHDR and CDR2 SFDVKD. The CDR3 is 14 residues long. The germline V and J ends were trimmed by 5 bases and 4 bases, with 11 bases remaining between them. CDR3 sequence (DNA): TGTGCCACCAGTGGGGCAGGGGGGTACAATGAGCAGTTCTTC. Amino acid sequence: CATSGAGGYNEQFF.

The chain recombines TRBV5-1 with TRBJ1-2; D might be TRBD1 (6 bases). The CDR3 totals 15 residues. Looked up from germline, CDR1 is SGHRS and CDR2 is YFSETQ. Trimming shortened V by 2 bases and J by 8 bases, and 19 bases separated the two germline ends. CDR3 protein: CASSLTRGRLSGYTF. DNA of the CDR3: TGCGCCAGCAGCTTAACCAGGGGCCGACTTTCGGGCTACACCTTC.

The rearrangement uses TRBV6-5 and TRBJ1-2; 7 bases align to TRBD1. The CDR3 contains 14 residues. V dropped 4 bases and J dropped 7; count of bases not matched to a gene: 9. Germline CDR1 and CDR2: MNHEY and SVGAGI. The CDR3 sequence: CASSLRQGVSGYTF. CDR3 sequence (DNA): TGTGCCAGCAGTTTGCGACAGGGAGTCAGTGGCTACACCTTC.

This chain's CDR3 is CASSPRGRTDTQYF. In DNA, the CDR3 is TGTGCCAGCAGTCCGAGGGGGCGAACAGATACGCAGTATTTT. The J gene is TRBJ2-3, the V gene TRBV2; 7 nucleotides align to TRBD1. The CDR3 length is 14 residues. Trimming took 5 bases from V and 3 from J; bases not matched to a gene: 5. CDR1 and CDR2 from the germline V gene are SNHLY and FYNNEI.

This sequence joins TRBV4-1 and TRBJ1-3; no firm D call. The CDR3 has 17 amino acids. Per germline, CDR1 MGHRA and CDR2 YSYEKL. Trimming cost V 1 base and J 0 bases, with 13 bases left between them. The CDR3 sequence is CASSQGVGAYSGNTIYF. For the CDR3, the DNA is TGCGCCAGCAGCCAAGGGGTGGGAGCTTACTCTGGAAACACCATATATTTT.

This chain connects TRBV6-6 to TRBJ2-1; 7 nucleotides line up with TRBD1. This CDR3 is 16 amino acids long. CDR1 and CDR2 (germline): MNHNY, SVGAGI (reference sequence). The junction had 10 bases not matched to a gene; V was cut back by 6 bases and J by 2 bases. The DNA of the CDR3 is TGTGCCAGCAGGTCAGGGGGACCCCGAACCTACAATGAGCAGTTCTTC. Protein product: CASRSGGPRTYNEQFF.

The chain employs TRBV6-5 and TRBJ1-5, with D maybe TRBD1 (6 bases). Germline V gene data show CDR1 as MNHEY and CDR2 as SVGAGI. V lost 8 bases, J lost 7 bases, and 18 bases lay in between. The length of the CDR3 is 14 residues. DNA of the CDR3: TGTGCCAGCGCTGGGGACCACAGGGTCCAGCCCCAGCATTTT. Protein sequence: CASAGDHRVQPQHF.